These T cell receptor beta chains were read from a single sample in a study of cytotoxic CD8 clonotypes in ibrutinib-treated CLL. Profiled with immunoSEQ multiplex PCR; TCRdb holds only in-frame clones, not every one. The sample carries tens of thousands of clones, 68% recorded once. The sequences come from PBMCs, collected after 12 months of ibrutinib treatment. These receptors came from a human donor with chronic lymphocytic leukemia. Both conserved end residues are part of each CDR3. Fields, in order: D gene, V gene, clone size, J gene, CDR3 DNA, CDR3 protein. A D gene is named only where the DNA matches it firmly. Some rows have no size entry. The others give once, few or many, or a class for an expanded clone.

NA	TRBV19	NA	TRBJ1-5	TGTGCCAGTAGTTCGGGGGCGCGCAATCAGCCCCAGCATTTT	CASSSGARNQPQHF
NA	TRBV5-1	NA	TRBJ2-5	TGCGCCAGCAGCTTAATGTCCGGGCAAGAGACCCAGTACTTC	CASSLMSGQETQYF
TRBD1	TRBV27	NA	TRBJ2-3	TGTGCCAGCAGTTACGGGGACAGGAGCACAGATACGCAGTATTTT	CASSYGDRSTDTQYF
TRBD1	TRBV7-2	NA	TRBJ2-7	TGTGCCAGCAGCTGGGGGACAGGGAACGAGCAGTACTTC	CASSWGTGNEQYF
TRBD2	TRBV10-2	NA	TRBJ2-5	TGCGCCAGCAAGGTGAACGAGCGGGGGGACTCCGAGACCCAGTACTTC	CASKVNERGDSETQYF
NA	TRBV25-1	few	TRBJ1-6	TGTGCCAGCAGTGAAGCCCTGTTGGGTTATGATTCACCCCTCCACTTT	CASSEALLGYDSPLHF
NA	TRBV18	once	TRBJ2-7	TGTGCCAGCTCACCACCGTATGGCTCCTACGAGCAGTACTTC	CASSPPYGSYEQYF
NA	TRBV11-2	NA	TRBJ1-1	TGTGCCAGCAGCTTAGTAGGGAGGAACACTGAAGCTTTCTTT	CASSLVGRNTEAFF
TRBD1	TRBV18	NA	TRBJ1-1	TGTGCCAGCTCCTCGGACAGGAATACTGAAGCTTTCTTT	CASSSDRNTEAFF
TRBD2	TRBV9	NA	TRBJ2-1	TGTGCCAGCAGCGGAAAGCGGGGGGTGTACAATGAGCAGTTCTTC	CASSGKRGVYNEQFF
TRBD1	TRBV11-1	few	TRBJ2-2	TGTGCCAGCAGCACCCCTACAGGGGCATACACCGGGGAGCTGTTTTTT	CASSTPTGAYTGELFF
NA	TRBV5-1	NA	TRBJ1-2	TGCGCCAGCAGCTTGGTAGAGGGGTACGGCTACACCTTC	CASSLVEGYGYTF
NA	TRBV5-1	NA	TRBJ2-5	TGCGCCAGCAGCTTGGAGGGACCCCCTATTGTGGGGACCCAGTACTTC	CASSLEGPPIVGTQYF
TRBD1	TRBV19	NA	TRBJ1-5	TGTGCCAGTAGTAGAACCGGGACAGTGAGCAATCAGCCCCAGCATTTT	CASSRTGTVSNQPQHF
NA	TRBV5-5	few	TRBJ2-1	TGTGCCAGCAGCCCGGACTTGAGGGGCTACAATGAGCAGTTCTTC	CASSPDLRGYNEQFF
TRBD1	TRBV5-5	NA	TRBJ1-1	TGTGCCAGCAGCTGGACAGGGGGCTTCACTGAAGCTTTCTTT	CASSWTGGFTEAFF
NA	TRBV15	NA	TRBJ2-7	TGTGCCACCAGCAGAGAATCCTCTTCCGGGCCGTTGTACTTC	CATSRESSSGPLYF
NA	TRBV15	NA	TRBJ2-7	TGTGCCACCAGCAGAGTGGAGGGGGCGGGGTACGAGCAGTACTTC	CATSRVEGAGYEQYF
TRBD1	TRBV27	few	TRBJ2-7	TGTGCCAGCAGTCTCGGGACAGGGGTAGCCTACGAGCAGTACTTC	CASSLGTGVAYEQYF
NA	TRBV5-1	NA	TRBJ2-7	TGCGCCAGCAGCAGGACAGCCTTGGCGTACGAGCAGTACTTC	CASSRTALAYEQYF
NA	TRBV9	NA	TRBJ2-1	TGTGCCAGCAGCCCGCCCCCCGGGGTGAATGAGCAGTTCTTC	CASSPPPGVNEQFF
TRBD2	TRBV7-2	NA	TRBJ2-1	TGTGCCAGCAGCTTAGCGCGAGCTAGCGGCCTTTACAATGAGCAGTTCTTC	CASSLARASGLYNEQFF
NA	TRBV29-1	NA	TRBJ1-2	TGCAGCGTTGAACACACACAGGGTCTAGGCTACACCTTC	CSVEHTQGLGYTF
NA	TRBV6-1	NA	TRBJ1-5	TGTGCCAGCAGTGACAGGACAGTTAGCAATCAGCCCCAGCATTTT	CASSDRTVSNQPQHF
TRBD1	TRBV27	NA	TRBJ1-5	TGTGCCAGCAGTCTGACAGGGAACGGTAATCAGCCCCAGCATTTT	CASSLTGNGNQPQHF
TRBD2	TRBV5-4	NA	TRBJ2-1	TGTGCCAGCAGAGAGGGACTAGCGGGGGTAGGGGAGCAGTTCTTC	CASREGLAGVGEQFF
NA	TRBV10-2	NA	TRBJ2-3	TGCGCCAGCACGAGTTACAGCTTCACAGATACGCAGTATTTT	CASTSYSFTDTQYF
TRBD1	TRBV7-2	NA	TRBJ2-5	TGTGCCAGCAGCTTAAGGCAGGGGGATCGAGAGACCCAGTACTTC	CASSLRQGDRETQYF
NA	TRBV30	NA	TRBJ1-3	TGTGCCTGGAGTCTCGGGGGCTCGGGCTCTGGAAACACCATATATTTT	CAWSLGGSGSGNTIYF
NA	TRBV10-3	NA	TRBJ2-3	TGTGCCTCCCGGGACAAGACAGTTTTCACAGATACGCAGTATTTT	CASRDKTVFTDTQYF